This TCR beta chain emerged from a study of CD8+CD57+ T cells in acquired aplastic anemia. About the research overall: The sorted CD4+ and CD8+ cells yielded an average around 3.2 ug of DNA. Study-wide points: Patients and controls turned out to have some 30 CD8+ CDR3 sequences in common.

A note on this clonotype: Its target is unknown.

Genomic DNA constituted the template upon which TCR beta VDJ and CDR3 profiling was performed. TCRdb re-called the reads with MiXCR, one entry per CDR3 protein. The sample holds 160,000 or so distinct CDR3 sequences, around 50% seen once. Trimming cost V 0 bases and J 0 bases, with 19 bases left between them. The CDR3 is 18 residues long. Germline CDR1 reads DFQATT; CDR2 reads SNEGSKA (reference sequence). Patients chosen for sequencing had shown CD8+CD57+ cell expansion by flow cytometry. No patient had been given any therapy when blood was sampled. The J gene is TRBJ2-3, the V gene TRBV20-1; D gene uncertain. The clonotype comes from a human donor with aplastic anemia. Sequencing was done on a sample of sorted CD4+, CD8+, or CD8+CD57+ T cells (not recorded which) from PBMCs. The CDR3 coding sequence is TGCAGTGCTAGAGATGGGGTAGGTTGGAGATCGAGCACAGATACGCAGTATTTT. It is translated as CSARDGVGWRSSTDTQYF.